This note documents a single T cell receptor beta chain sequence. This entry belongs to a study of blood T cell repertoires in COVID-19. Whole-study context: In each case, the material was cDNA or gDNA derived from T cells, B-cell-depleted T cells, or PBMCs.

Germline CDR1 is SGHRS and CDR2 is YFSETQ. Trimming pared 0 bases from V and 3 bases from J, leaving 18 bases between. This CDR3 has 17 amino acids. Per the study methods: Amplification from reference gene primers served as the basis for estimated nucleated cell counts. Repertoires were generated with immunoSEQ multiplex PCR, while TCRdb's copy carries only in-frame clones and drops some. From that table come the V and J calls and clone size; the DNA was used to work out D and trimming. The sample holds tens of thousands of clones; 88% are singletons and the top ten take approximately 4.7%. This TCR was sampled from a human donor in a cohort sampled during active COVID-19. V is TRBV5-1 and J is TRBJ1-2; D is possibly TRBD1 (6 bases). Sequences were obtained from peripheral blood. Here the CDR3 DNA reads TGCGCCAGCAGCTTGGCCAGGGGACCCCAACGGGACTATGGCTACACCTTC. Amino acids: CASSLARGPQRDYGYTF.